This TCR beta chain was captured by sequencing in a study of identical twins. J was trimmed by 2 bases and V by 6 bases; bases with no gene match: 9. The CDR3 spans 17 residues. Carrying unique molecular identifiers, the cDNA also gained a universal primer site through template switching. One entry per CDR3 protein, called by TCRdb with MiXCR from the 5' RACE reads. The sample records more than 1.5 million distinct CDR3 sequences, roughly 35% being singletons. Findings of the study overall: Among monozygotic twins, out-of-frame TCR alpha sharing exceeded what models predicted. Cross-sectional statistical analysis was relied on for the conclusions, without the same donors being followed.

A few counts support this clonotype. Antigen: not known. This clonotype was obtained from a newborn girl in good health. This chain links TRBV12-3 or TRBV12-4 with TRBJ2-2; 10 bases line up with TRBD2. Sequencing was done on a sample of cord blood. The CDR3 sequence: CASSRGLAEINTGELFF. The CDR3 nucleotides are TGTGCCAGCAGCCGTGGACTAGCGGAAATAAACACCGGGGAGCTGTTTTTT.